This TCR beta chain is drawn from a study of technical replicates of blood from a few donors. The assay was immunoSEQ multiplex PCR, and TCRdb's table has in-frame clones only and misses some. The table includes about 85,000 clones, about 94% detected once. The CDR3 spans 14 residues. Trimming cost V 0 bases and J 9 bases; bases outside gene matches: 8. Looked up from germline, CDR1 is MNHEY and CDR2 is SMNVEV (reference sequence). This clonotype was obtained from a human donor in good health. The sequenced sample was T cells isolated from PBMCs. The rearrangement uses TRBV27 and TRBJ2-7, with TRBD1 matching 7 bases. CDR3 in amino acids: CASSLSNRDRRQYF. For the CDR3, the DNA is TGTGCCAGCAGTTTATCCAATCGGGACAGACGGCAGTACTTC.